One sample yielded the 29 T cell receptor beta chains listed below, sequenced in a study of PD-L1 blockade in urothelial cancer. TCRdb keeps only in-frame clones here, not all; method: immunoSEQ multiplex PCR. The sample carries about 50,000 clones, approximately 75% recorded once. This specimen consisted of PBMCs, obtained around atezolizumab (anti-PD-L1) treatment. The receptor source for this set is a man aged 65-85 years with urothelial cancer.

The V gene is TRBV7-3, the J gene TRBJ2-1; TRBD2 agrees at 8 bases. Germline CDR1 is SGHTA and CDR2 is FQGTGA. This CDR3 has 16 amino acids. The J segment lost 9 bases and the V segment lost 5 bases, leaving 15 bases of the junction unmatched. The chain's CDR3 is CASSVRGSGGLTEQFF. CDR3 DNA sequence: TGTGCCAGCAGCGTCCGGGGGAGCGGGGGTCTCACTGAGCAGTTCTTC.

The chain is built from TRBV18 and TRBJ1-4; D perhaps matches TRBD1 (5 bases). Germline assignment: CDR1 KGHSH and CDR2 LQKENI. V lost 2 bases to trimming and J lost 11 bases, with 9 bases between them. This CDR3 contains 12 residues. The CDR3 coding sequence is TGTGCCAGCTCACCAGACAGTTGCAAACTGTTTTTT. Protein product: CASSPDSCKLFF.

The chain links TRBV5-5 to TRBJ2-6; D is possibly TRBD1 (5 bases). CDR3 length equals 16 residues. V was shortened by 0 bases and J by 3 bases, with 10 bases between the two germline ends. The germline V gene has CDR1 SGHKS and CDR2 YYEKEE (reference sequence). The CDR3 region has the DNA TGTGCCAGCAGCTTGGTAGGGGCTGGTGGGGCCAACGTCCTGACTTTC. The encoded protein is CASSLVGAGGANVLTF.

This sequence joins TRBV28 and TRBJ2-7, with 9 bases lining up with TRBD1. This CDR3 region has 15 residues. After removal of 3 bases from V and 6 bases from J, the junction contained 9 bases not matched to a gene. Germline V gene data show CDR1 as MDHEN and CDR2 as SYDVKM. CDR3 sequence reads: CASSFGDRVIGEQYF. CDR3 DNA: TGTGCCAGCAGTTTCGGGGACAGGGTGATCGGCGAGCAGTACTTC. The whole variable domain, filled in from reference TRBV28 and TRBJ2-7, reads DVKVTQSSRYLVKRTGEKVFLECVQDMDHENMFWYRQDPGLGLRLIYFSYDVKMKEKGDIPEGYSVSREKKERFSLILESASTNQTSMYLCASSFGDRVIGEQYFGPGTRLTVT.

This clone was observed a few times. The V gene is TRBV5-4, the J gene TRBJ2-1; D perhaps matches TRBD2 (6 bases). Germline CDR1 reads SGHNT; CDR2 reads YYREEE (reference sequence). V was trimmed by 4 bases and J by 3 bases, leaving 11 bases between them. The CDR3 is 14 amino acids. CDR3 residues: CASSAGPNYNEQFF. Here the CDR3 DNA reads TGTGCCAGCAGCGCGGGACCCAACTACAATGAGCAGTTCTTC.

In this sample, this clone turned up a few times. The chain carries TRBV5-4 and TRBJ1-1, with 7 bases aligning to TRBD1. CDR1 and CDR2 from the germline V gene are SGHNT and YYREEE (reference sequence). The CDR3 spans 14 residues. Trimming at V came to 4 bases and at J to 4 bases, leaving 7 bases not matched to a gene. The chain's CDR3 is CASSPDRRLTEAFF. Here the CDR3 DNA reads TGTGCCAGCAGCCCGGACAGGCGTCTCACTGAAGCTTTCTTT.

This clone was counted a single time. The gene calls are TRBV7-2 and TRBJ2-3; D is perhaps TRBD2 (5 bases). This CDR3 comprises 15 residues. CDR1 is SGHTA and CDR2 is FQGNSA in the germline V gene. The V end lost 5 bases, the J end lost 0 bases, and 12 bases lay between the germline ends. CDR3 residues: CASSDYARSTDTQYF. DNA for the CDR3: TGTGCCAGCAGCGACTACGCAAGGAGCACAGATACGCAGTATTTT.

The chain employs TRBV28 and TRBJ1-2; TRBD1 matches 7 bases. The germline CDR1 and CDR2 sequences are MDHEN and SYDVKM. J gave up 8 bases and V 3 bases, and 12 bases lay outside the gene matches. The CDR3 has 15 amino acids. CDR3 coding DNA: TGTGCCAGCAGTTTGACAGGGACGGGGCAAGGAGGCTACACCTTC. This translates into CASSLTGTGQGGYTF.

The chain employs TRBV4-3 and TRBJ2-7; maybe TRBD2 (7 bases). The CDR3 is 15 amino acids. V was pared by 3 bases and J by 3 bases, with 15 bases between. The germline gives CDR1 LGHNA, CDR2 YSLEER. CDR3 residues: CASSQGRGTYYEQYF. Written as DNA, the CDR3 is TGCGCCAGCAGCCAGGGGAGGGGGACATACTACGAGCAGTACTTC.

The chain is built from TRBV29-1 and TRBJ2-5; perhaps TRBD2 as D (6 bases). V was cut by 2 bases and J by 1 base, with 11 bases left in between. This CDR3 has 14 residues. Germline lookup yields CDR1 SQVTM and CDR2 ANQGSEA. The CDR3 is CSVELASAQETQYF. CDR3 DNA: TGCAGCGTTGAACTCGCTAGCGCCCAAGAGACCCAGTACTTC. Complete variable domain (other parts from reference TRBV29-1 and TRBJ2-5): SAVISQKPSRDICQRGTSLTIQCQVDSQVTMMFWYRQQPGQSLTLIATANQGSEATYESGFVIDKFPISRPNLTFSTLTVSNMSPEDSSIYLCSVELASAQETQYFGPGTRLLVL.

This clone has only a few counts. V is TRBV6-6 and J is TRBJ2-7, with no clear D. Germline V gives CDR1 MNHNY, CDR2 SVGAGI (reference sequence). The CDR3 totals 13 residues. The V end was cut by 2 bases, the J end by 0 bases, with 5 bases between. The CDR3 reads CASSYAVSYEQYF. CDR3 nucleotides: TGTGCCAGCAGTTACGCGGTCTCCTACGAGCAGTACTTC.

CDR3 loop: CASRGPGGTEAFF. In DNA, the CDR3 is TGTGCCAGCAGGGGGCCAGGGGGAACTGAAGCTTTCTTT. The chain uses TRBV21-1 and TRBJ1-1; the table's TRBD1 call for D was not verified on the DNA. TRBV21-1 is labeled a pseudogene. This CDR3 comprises 13 residues.

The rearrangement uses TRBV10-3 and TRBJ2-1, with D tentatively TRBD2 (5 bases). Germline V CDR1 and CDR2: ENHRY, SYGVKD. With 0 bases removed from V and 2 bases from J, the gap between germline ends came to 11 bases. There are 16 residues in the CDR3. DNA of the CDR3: TGTGCCATCAGTGAGTCTGTGCGGGCCACCTACAATGAGCAGTTCTTC. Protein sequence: CAISESVRATYNEQFF.

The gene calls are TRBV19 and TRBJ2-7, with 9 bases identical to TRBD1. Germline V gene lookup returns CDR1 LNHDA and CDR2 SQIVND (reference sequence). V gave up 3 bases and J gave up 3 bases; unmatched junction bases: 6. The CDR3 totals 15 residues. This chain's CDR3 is CASSILGTGSYEQYF. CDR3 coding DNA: TGTGCCAGTAGTATTCTCGGGACAGGGAGCTACGAGCAGTACTTC. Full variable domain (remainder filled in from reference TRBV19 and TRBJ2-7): DGGITQSPKYLFRKEGQNVTLSCEQNLNHDAMYWYRQDPGQGLRLIYYSQIVNDFQKGDIAEGYSVSREKKESFPLTVTSAQKNPTAFYLCASSILGTGSYEQYFGPGTRLTVT.

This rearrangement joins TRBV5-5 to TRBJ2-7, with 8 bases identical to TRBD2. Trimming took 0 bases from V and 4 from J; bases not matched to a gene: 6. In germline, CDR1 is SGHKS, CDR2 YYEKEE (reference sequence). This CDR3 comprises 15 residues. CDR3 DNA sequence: TGTGCCAGCAGCTTGGTGCAGCGGGAGAGGTACGAGCAGTACTTC. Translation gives CASSLVQRERYEQYF.

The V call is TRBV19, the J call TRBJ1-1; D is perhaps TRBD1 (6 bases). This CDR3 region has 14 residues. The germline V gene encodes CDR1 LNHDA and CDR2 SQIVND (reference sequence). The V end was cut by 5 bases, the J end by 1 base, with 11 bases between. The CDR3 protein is CASSEQGTNTEAFF. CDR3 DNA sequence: TGTGCCAGTAGTGAACAGGGAACGAACACTGAAGCTTTCTTT.

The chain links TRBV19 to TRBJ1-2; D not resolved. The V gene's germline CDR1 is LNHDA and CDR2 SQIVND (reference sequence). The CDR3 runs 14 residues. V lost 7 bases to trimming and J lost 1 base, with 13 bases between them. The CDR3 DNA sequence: TGTGCCAGTACCCGGGGAGGAGTTAACTATGGCTACACCTTC. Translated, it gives CASTRGGVNYGYTF.

CDR3 sequence (DNA): TGTGCCATCAGACCACTAGCGGGGGGCCTCACCTACAATGAGCAGTTCTTC. Translation: CAIRPLAGGLTYNEQFF. The chain links TRBV10-3 to TRBJ2-1; 12 positions agree with TRBD2. Losses at the gene ends were 6 bases for V and 2 bases for J; bases not matched to a gene: 8. The length of the CDR3 is 17 residues. Germline V gene sequence: CDR1 ENHRY, CDR2 SYGVKD.

CDR3 nucleotides: TGTGCCAGCAGCTTAGGCTGGCTAGCGGGAGGGCGAGGGGAGCTGTTTTTT. Its protein is CASSLGWLAGGRGELFF. The chain uses TRBV11-3 and TRBJ2-2; 12 bases align to TRBD2. CDR3 length equals 17 residues. With V trimmed by 1 base and J by 8 bases, 8 bases remained unmatched. Germline V gene lookup returns CDR1 SGHNT and CDR2 YENEEA.

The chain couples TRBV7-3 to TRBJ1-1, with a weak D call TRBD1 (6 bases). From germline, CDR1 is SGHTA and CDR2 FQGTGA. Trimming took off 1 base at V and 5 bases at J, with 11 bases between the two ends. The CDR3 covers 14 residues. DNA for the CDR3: TGTGCCAGCAGCTTAAGTGCCAGGGGTACTGAAGCTTTCTTT. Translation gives CASSLSARGTEAFF.

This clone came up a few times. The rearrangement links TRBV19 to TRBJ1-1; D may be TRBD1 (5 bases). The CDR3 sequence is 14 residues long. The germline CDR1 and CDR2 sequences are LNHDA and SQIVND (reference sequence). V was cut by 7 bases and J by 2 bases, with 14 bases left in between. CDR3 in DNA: TGTGCCAGTATACTGACAGAGACTAACACTGAAGCTTTCTTT. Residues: CASILTETNTEAFF.

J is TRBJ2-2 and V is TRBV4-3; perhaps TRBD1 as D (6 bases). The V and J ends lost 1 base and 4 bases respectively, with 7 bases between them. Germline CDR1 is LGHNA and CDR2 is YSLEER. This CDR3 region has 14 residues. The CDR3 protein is CASSQGQVTGELFF. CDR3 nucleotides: TGCGCCAGCAGCCAAGGACAGGTCACCGGGGAGCTGTTTTTT.

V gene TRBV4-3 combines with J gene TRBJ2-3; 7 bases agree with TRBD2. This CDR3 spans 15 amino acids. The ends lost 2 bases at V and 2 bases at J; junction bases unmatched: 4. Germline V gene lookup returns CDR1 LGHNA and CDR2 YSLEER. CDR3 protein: CASSQLLALTDTQYF. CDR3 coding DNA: TGCGCCAGCAGCCAATTACTAGCGCTCACAGATACGCAGTATTTT.

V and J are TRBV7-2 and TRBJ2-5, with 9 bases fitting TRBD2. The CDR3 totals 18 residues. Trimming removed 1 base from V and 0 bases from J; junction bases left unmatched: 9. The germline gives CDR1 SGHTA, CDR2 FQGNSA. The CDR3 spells CASSLEFESGGYQETQYF. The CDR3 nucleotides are TGTGCCAGCAGCTTAGAATTCGAAAGCGGGGGGTACCAAGAGACCCAGTACTTC.

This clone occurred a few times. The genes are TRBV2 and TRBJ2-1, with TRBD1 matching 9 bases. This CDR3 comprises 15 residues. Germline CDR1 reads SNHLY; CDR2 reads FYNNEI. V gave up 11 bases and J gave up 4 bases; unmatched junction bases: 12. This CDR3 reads CASRKDRGVYNEQFF. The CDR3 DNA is TGTGCCTCCCGTAAGGACAGGGGAGTGTACAATGAGCAGTTCTTC.

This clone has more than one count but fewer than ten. The DNA for the CDR3 is TGTGCCAGCAGTGGGCAAACAACTAATGAAAAACTGTTTTTT. It translates to CASSGQTTNEKLFF. This chain joins TRBV6-1 and TRBJ1-4; D ambiguous. The V end was cut by 4 bases, the J end by 0 bases, with 6 bases between. Germline loops: CDR1 MNHNS, CDR2 SASEGT. CDR3 size: 14 residues.

CDR3 coding DNA: TGTGCCAGCAGACCTAGCGGGGGTGGATACGAGCAGTACTTC. Translation gives CASRPSGGGYEQYF. The chain uses TRBV27 and TRBJ2-7; TRBD2 matches 10 bases. Trimming took 6 bases from V and 4 from J; bases not matched to a gene: 6. This CDR3 is built from 14 residues. Germline-derived CDR1 and CDR2 are MNHEY and SMNVEV (reference sequence).

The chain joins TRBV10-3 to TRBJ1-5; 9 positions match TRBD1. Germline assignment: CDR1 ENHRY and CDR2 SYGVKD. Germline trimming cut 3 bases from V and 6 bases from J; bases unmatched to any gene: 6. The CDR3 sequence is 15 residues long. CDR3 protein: CAISEGTGTGQPQHF. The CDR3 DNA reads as TGTGCCATCAGTGAAGGGACAGGGACGGGTCAGCCCCAGCATTTT.

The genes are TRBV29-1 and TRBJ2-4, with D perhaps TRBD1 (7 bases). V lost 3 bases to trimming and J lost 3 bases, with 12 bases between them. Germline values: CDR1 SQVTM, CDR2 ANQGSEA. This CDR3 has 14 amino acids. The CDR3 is CSVESQGGKNIQYF. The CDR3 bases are TGCAGCGTTGAGTCGCAGGGGGGCAAAAACATTCAGTACTTC.